This T cell receptor (beta chain) originates from a study of cytomegalovirus exposure and HLA in healthy donors (dated by TCRdb to 2015 to 2018). Regarding the study in general: According to a later analysis, one platform produced both the roughly 110 validation repertoires and the 666 repertoires of the first cohort. The study was designed to test whether signatures of past pathogen exposure could be identified by cataloging public T cell receptors. A separate validation cohort of 90 to 150 different subjects was used in addition to the approximately 700-subject first cohort. To predict cytomegalovirus infection status, the study brought together high-throughput TCR immunosequencing, statistical association of individual TCRs with disease status, and machine learning. Overall study results and their limits: Cytomegalovirus status was reported to be diagnosed by the classifier with high specificity and sensitivity in both the original and validation cohorts. Subsequent analysis determined that TCRs grouped into clusters in the first cohort also showed a tendency toward co-occurrence across the 90 to 150 validation repertoires, and roughly 95% of cluster scores exceeded 0. Most TCR sequences were observed very rarely across donors, whereas some public TCRs were present in many individuals. The validation cohort had no HLA typing available for a later analysis, so co-occurrence within that cohort was assessed over all 130 or so repertoires. In vitro tests confirmed that three of the cytomegalovirus-associated TCR beta chains recognize cytomegalovirus antigens. The study listed 164 TCR beta chains as associated with cytomegalovirus. It was suggested by the authors that the approach could potentially be generalized to other disease states and immunological phenotypes.

Receptors were amplified or captured by the immunoSEQ multiplex PCR assay. Under the source paper's analysis protocol: To diagnose cytomegalovirus status from the catalog of TCR beta chain sequences, a statistical classification framework was built. The immuneACCESS repertoire file appears here via TCRdb, limited to in-frame rearrangements. These files lack a portion of the clones; in checked studies, under half of the deficit traces to unresolved V genes, and the cause of the others is not known. Clone size and V and J calls were adopted from that table, with D and trimming inferred from the DNA. In this sample the table shows more than 150,000 clones, 65% to 85% of which occur a single time. The top ten constitute around 2.8% of the sample. CDR1 is given as SGDLS and CDR2 as YYNGEE, both from the germline V gene. The V end gives up 3 bases and the J end 5 bases, leaving 8 bases in the junction not matched to a gene. CDR3 length: 16 amino acids, cysteine to phenylalanine. Of all the DNA, just the CDR3 is kept, 48 bases in frame from base 1.

Donors formed part of the validation cohort, which comprised about 130 subjects and was distinct from the first cohort of 550 to 850 subjects. Regarding this clone: Its antigen is not yet known. Base quality data are lacking; no much larger clone is found one base away.

The V gene is TRBV9 and the J gene is TRBJ2-5; TRBD1 fits 12 bases in the junction. The specimen sequenced was PBMCs. The receptor was derived from a woman aged 18-29 years in good health and CMV-seropositive. CDR3 region: CASSALPGQGAETQYF. In nucleotides, the sequence is TGTGCCAGCAGCGCCCTTCCGGGACAGGGGGCGGAGACCCAGTACTTC.